The TCR beta chain described here comes from a study of shared clonotypes between healthy human individuals. Germline CDR1 and CDR2: MGHDK and SYGVNS. This CDR3 region has 11 residues. V lost 3 bases and J lost 3, with 3 bases in between. Sorted-subset replicate PCR reactions were performed with roughly 200 ng DNA, corresponding to about 30,000 T cell genomes. The repertoire was sequenced with immunoSEQ multiplex PCR; TCRdb's copy has only in-frame clones and lacks some. The repertoire consists of over a million clones, with around 98% occurring once and the leading ten covering roughly 0.45%. This clone was seen more than once but under ten times. The sample holds other DNA sequences that translate to the same CDR3.

The sequencing input was naive CD4+ T cells sorted from blood. Noted subset: CD45RA+ positively selected. The receptor was isolated from a man in his thirties or forties in good health. This sequence joins TRBV25-1 and TRBJ2-7; D unresolved. In DNA, the CDR3 is TGTGCCAGCAGTGAGTACTACGAGCAGTACTTC. Protein product: CASSEYYEQYF.